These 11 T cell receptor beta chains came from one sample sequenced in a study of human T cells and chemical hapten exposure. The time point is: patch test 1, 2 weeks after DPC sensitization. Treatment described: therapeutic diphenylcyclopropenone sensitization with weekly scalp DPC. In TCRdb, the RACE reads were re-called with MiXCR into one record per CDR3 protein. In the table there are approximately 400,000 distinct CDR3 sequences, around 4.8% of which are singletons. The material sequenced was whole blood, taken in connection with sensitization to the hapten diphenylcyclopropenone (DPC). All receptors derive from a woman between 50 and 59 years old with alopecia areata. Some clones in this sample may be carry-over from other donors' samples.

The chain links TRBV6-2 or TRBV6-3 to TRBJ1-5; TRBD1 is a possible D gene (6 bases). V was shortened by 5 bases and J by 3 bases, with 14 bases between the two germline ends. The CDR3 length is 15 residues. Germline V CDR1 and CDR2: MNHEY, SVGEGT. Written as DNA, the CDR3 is TGTGCCAGCAGTCGTCAGGGGAGTCCCAATCAGCCCCAGCATTTT. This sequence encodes CASSRQGSPNQPQHF.

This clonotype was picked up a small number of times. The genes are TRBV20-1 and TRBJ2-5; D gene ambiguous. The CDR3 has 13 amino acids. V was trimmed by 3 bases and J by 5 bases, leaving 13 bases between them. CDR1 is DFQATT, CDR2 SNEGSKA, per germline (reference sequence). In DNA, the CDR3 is TGCAGTGCTAGTGAGCGACTCGAGGAGACCCAGTACTTC. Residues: CSASERLEETQYF.

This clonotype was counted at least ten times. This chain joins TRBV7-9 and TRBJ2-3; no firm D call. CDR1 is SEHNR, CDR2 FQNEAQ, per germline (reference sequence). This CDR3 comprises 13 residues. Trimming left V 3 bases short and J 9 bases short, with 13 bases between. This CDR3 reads CASSFTRHRTQYF. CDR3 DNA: TGTGCCAGCAGCTTCACAAGGCATCGGACGCAGTATTTT.

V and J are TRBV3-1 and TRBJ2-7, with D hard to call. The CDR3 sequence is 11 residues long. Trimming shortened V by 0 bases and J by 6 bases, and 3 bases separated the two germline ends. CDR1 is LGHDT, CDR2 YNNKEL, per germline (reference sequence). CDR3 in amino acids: CASSQEVEQYF. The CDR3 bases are TGTGCCAGCAGCCAAGAGGTCGAGCAGTACTTC.

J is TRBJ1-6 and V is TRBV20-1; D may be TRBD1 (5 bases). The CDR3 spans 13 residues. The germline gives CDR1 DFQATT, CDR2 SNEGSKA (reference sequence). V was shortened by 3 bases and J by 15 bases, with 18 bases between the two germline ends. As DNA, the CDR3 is TGCAGTGCTAGCTTGGACAAGGGCCATATCCTCCACTTT. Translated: CSASLDKGHILHF.

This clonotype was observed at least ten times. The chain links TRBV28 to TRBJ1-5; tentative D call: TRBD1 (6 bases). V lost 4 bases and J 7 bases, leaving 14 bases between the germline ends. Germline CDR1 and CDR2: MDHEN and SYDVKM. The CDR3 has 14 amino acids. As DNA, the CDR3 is TGTGCCAGCAGTTACCGGACCCAGGGGCAGCCCCAGCATTTT. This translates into CASSYRTQGQPQHF.

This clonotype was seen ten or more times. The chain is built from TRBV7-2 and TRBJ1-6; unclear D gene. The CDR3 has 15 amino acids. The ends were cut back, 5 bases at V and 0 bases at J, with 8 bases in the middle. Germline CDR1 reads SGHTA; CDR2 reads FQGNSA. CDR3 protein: CASSLISSYNSPLHF. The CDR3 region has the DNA TGTGCCAGCAGCCTCATAAGCTCCTATAATTCACCCCTCCACTTT.

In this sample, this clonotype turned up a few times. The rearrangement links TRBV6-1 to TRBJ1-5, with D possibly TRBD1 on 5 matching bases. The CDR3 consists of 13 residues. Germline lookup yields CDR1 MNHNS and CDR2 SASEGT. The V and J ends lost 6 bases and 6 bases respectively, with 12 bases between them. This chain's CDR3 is CASRSGGTQPQHF. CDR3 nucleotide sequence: TGTGCCAGCAGGAGCGGGGGGACTCAGCCCCAGCATTTT.

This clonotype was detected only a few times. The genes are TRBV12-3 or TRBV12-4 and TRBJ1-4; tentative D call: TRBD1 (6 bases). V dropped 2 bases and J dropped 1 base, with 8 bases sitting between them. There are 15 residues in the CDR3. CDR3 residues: CASSLRGGTNEKLFF. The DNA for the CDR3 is TGTGCCAGCAGTTTAAGGGGGGGAACTAATGAAAAACTGTTTTTT.

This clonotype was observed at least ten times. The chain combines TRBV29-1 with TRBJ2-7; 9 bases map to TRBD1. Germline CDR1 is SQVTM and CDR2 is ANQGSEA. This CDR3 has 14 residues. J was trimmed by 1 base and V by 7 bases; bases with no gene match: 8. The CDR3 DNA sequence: TGCAGCGCTATCCCCGGGACAGGGTCCTACGAGCAGTACTTC. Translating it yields CSAIPGTGSYEQYF.

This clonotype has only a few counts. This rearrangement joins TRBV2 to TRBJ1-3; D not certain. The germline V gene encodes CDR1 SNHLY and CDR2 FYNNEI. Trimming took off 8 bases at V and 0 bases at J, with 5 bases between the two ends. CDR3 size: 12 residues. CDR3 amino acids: CASYSSGNTIYF. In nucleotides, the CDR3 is TGTGCCAGCTATAGCTCTGGAAACACCATATATTTT. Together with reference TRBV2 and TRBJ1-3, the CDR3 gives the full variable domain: EPEVTQTPSHQVTQMGQEVILRCVPISNHLYFYWYRQILGQKVEFLVSFYNNEISEKSEIFDDQFSVERPDGSNFTLKIRSTKLEDSAMYFCASYSSGNTIYFGEGSWLTVV.